Below are 23 T cell receptor beta chains sequenced from a single sample in a study of shared clonotypes between healthy human individuals. Method: immunoSEQ multiplex PCR; TCRdb's copy keeps in-frame clones and lacks some. Of about 1.5 million clones listed, 95% to 99% are singletons. The sample was naive CD4+ T cells sorted from blood. Subset in this sample: CD45RA+ positively selected. The source of these receptors is a man aged 30 to 39 in good health.

The genes are TRBV5-5 and TRBJ2-5, with 8 bases matching TRBD1. The V gene's germline CDR1 is SGHKS and CDR2 YYEKEE (reference sequence). The V segment lost 0 bases and the J segment 5 bases; nucleotides outside the gene matches: 12. CDR3 length: 17 amino acids. The DNA for the CDR3 is TGTGCCAGCAGCTTGGAGGGGACAGGAGCGCCGATGGAGACCCAGTACTTC. As protein: CASSLEGTGAPMETQYF. The entire variable domain, with the rest obtained from reference TRBV5-5 and TRBJ2-5, is as follows: DAGVTQSPTHLIKTRGQQVTLRCSPISGHKSVSWYQQVLGQGPQFIFQYYEKEERGRGNFPDRFSARQFPNYSSELNVNALLLGDSALYLCASSLEGTGAPMETQYFGPGTRLLVL.

The chain combines TRBV18 with TRBJ2-7; TRBD2 matches at 11 bases. The J segment lost 5 bases and the V segment lost 5 bases, leaving 5 bases of the junction unmatched. The CDR3 totals 14 residues. The germline V gene encodes CDR1 KGHSH and CDR2 LQKENI. The CDR3 bases are TGTGCCAGCTCAGTAGCGGGAGGGCCGGACGAGCAGTACTTC. It specifies CASSVAGGPDEQYF.

The chain carries TRBV2 and TRBJ2-1; D remains unclear. The CDR3 length is 13 residues. Between the trimmed V and J ends, which lost 1 base and 4 bases, there was a span of 5 bases. CDR1 is SNHLY and CDR2 is FYNNEI in the germline V gene. CDR3 sequence reads: CASSEERYNEQFF. DNA of the CDR3: TGTGCCAGCAGTGAAGAAAGGTACAATGAGCAGTTCTTC.

The chain carries TRBV18 and TRBJ1-2; 7 bases are a match to TRBD1. The CDR3 length is 16 residues. Germline CDR1 KGHSH, CDR2 LQKENI. Trimming took 2 bases from V and 3 from J; bases not matched to a gene: 9. The CDR3 is CASSPGKTGTYYGYTF. For the CDR3, the DNA is TGTGCCAGCTCACCAGGAAAGACAGGGACGTACTATGGCTACACCTTC.

V usage is TRBV7-9 and J usage is TRBJ2-1; D unresolved. The CDR3 is made up of 13 amino acids. V was pared by 1 base and J by 5 bases, with 6 bases between. Per germline, CDR1 SEHNR and CDR2 FQNEAQ (reference sequence). The CDR3 protein is CASSLDVDNEQFF. CDR3 DNA: TGTGCCAGCAGCTTAGATGTAGACAATGAGCAGTTCTTC.

The chain is built from TRBV10-1 and TRBJ2-3, with TRBD2 matching over 7 bases. V was pared by 6 bases and J by 4 bases, with 7 bases of the junction left unmatched. CDR3 length equals 14 residues. Germline V gene data show CDR1 as WNHNN and CDR2 as SYGVQD (reference sequence). The CDR3 is CASSKRGLADTQYF. DNA of the CDR3: TGCGCCAGCAGCAAGCGGGGATTGGCAGATACGCAGTATTTT.

The V gene is TRBV4-3, the J gene TRBJ2-1; 10 nucleotides agree with TRBD1. Germline CDR1 LGHNA, CDR2 YSLEER. The CDR3 extends over 15 amino acids. J gave up 8 bases and V 1 base, and 5 bases lay outside the gene matches. In DNA, the CDR3 is TGCGCCAGCAGCCAAGGACAGGGGGCTATGGATGAGCAGTTCTTC. It specifies CASSQGQGAMDEQFF.

The chain couples TRBV7-2 to TRBJ1-1; 7 bases line up with TRBD1. The CDR3 contains 13 residues. The ends lost 5 bases at V and 5 bases at J; junction bases unmatched: 5. The germline V gene has CDR1 SGHTA and CDR2 FQGNSA. CDR3 coding DNA: TGTGCCAGCAGCCGGACAGGTCGGACTGAAGCTTTCTTT. Protein sequence: CASSRTGRTEAFF.

This chain connects TRBV6-5 to TRBJ1-1; D gene unclear. The V end was cut by 5 bases, the J end by 4 bases, with 14 bases between. The CDR3 runs 14 residues. Germline V CDR1 and CDR2: MNHEY, SVGAGI. The CDR3 DNA reads as TGTGCCAGCAGTCTTCAATGGTCCGGCACTGAAGCTTTCTTT. As protein: CASSLQWSGTEAFF.

Note on this clone: Other DNA sequences from this sample encode an identical CDR3 as well. J is TRBJ2-3 and V is TRBV5-4, with a weak D call TRBD2 (6 bases). CDR1 and CDR2 (germline): SGHNT, YYREEE (reference sequence). The CDR3 sequence is 16 residues long. Trimming cost V 3 bases and J 3 bases, with 17 bases left between them. The CDR3 region has the DNA TGTGCCAGCAGCTGGGGCGGCAGCGGGTCTACAGATACGCAGTATTTT. It encodes CASSWGGSGSTDTQYF.

The rearrangement joins TRBV19 to TRBJ1-1; no definite D call. Trimming took off 4 bases at V and 8 bases at J, with 11 bases between the two ends. The CDR3 covers 12 residues. CDR1 is LNHDA and CDR2 is SQIVND in the germline V gene (reference sequence). The CDR3 region has the DNA TGTGCCAGTAGTAGCAGGCATGGGGAAGCTTTCTTT. Translation gives CASSSRHGEAFF.

The V gene is TRBV18, the J gene TRBJ2-1; 12 bases agree with TRBD1. CDR1 and CDR2 from the germline V gene are KGHSH and LQKENI. After removal of 4 bases from V and 8 bases from J, the junction contained 9 bases not matched to a gene. The CDR3 extends over 16 amino acids. The CDR3 nucleotides read TGTGCCAGCTCACAACTGGTCGGGACAGGGGGCGATGAGCAGTTCTTC. Encoded protein: CASSQLVGTGGDEQFF.

The J gene is TRBJ2-1, the V gene TRBV11-2, with D possibly being TRBD1 (5 bases). The germline V gene encodes CDR1 SGHAT and CDR2 FQNNGV. The length of the CDR3 is 17 residues. Trimming shortened V by 4 bases and J by 1 base, and 17 bases separated the two germline ends. Here the CDR3 reads CASSSPRGRASYNEQFF. The DNA for the CDR3 is TGTGCCAGCAGCTCCCCTAGGGGCAGGGCATCCTACAATGAGCAGTTCTTC.

V is TRBV9 and J is TRBJ2-7; D uncertain. Germline values: CDR1 SGDLS, CDR2 YYNGEE. There are 14 residues in the CDR3. V gave up 0 bases and J gave up 2 bases, with 9 bases separating them. CDR3 region: CASSVATDPYEQYF. The CDR3 DNA is TGTGCCAGCAGCGTAGCCACAGACCCCTACGAGCAGTACTTC.

The rearrangement uses TRBV18 and TRBJ1-1; D is undetermined. From germline, CDR1 is KGHSH and CDR2 LQKENI. The ends were cut back, 4 bases at V and 3 bases at J, with 15 bases in the middle. This CDR3 region has 15 residues. The CDR3, as DNA: TGTGCCAGCTCACTGGTAGGGATCCCGGACACTGAAGCTTTCTTT. Protein: CASSLVGIPDTEAFF. The entire variable domain, with the rest obtained from reference TRBV18 and TRBJ1-1, is as follows: NAGVMQNPRHLVRRRGQEARLRCSPMKGHSHVYWYRQLPEEGLKFMVYLQKENIIDESGMPKERFSAEFPKEGPSILRIQQVVRGDSAAYFCASSLVGIPDTEAFFGQGTRLTVV.

The chain employs TRBV7-8 and TRBJ2-2; D may be TRBD1 or TRBD2 (5 bases each). Trimming shortened V by 0 bases and J by 4 bases, and 12 bases separated the two germline ends. There are 16 residues in the CDR3. The germline CDR1 and CDR2 sequences are SGHVS and FQNEAQ. CDR3 DNA sequence: TGTGCCAGCAGCTTAGCCTGGGACGGCTCCACCGGGGAGCTGTTTTTT. Protein: CASSLAWDGSTGELFF.

The chain employs TRBV5-5 and TRBJ2-2, with 10 bases fitting TRBD2. In germline, CDR1 is SGHKS, CDR2 YYEKEE (reference sequence). This CDR3 has 16 residues. V shed 4 bases, J shed 2 bases, and the junction held 5 bases outside the gene matches. The CDR3 nucleotides are TGTGCCAGCAGCCCCAGCGGGAGGGCCAACACCGGGGAGCTGTTTTTT. Translation: CASSPSGRANTGELFF.

The genes are TRBV6-1 and TRBJ1-2, with D maybe TRBD1 (6 bases). V dropped 8 bases and J dropped 10 bases, with 17 bases sitting between them. Germline CDR1 is MNHNS and CDR2 is SASEGT. The CDR3 length is 12 residues. The chain's CDR3 is CASLSLDRIYTF. The CDR3 nucleotides read TGTGCCAGCCTCTCCCTAGACAGGATCTACACCTTC.

The rearrangement links TRBV7-2 to TRBJ2-3; a weak D match, TRBD2 (5 bases). CDR3 length: 15 amino acids. V lost 3 bases and J 5 bases, leaving 15 bases between the germline ends. Per germline, CDR1 SGHTA and CDR2 FQGNSA. The CDR3 region has the DNA TGTGCCAGCAGCTTGGAGAGTGGGAGTGGAGATACGCAGTATTTT. Its translation is CASSLESGSGDTQYF.

This clone was picked up one time. This chain uses TRBV6-5 with TRBJ1-2, with 7 bases matching TRBD1. V trimming: 6 bases; J trimming: 1 base; junction bases outside the gene matches: 8. The CDR3 is made up of 15 amino acids. Germline assignment: CDR1 MNHEY and CDR2 SVGAGI. The CDR3 sequence is CASRRTGTNNYGYTF. The DNA for the CDR3 is TGTGCCAGCAGACGGACAGGAACCAATAACTATGGCTACACCTTC.

The V call is TRBV29-1, the J call TRBJ2-7; 11 positions agree with TRBD1. The CDR3 covers 15 residues. After removal of 6 bases from V and 3 bases from J, the junction contained 10 bases not matched to a gene. CDR1 is SQVTM and CDR2 is ANQGSEA in the germline V gene. The DNA for the CDR3 is TGCAGCGTAGCCCGGACAGGGGGCGATGTCTACGAGCAGTACTTC. Its protein product is CSVARTGGDVYEQYF.

As concerns this clone: The sample holds other DNA sequences that translate to the same CDR3. This chain joins TRBV18 and TRBJ2-3; the D is unclear. Germline V gives CDR1 KGHSH, CDR2 LQKENI. The CDR3 is made up of 14 amino acids. V was clipped by 0 bases and J by 3 bases, with 7 bases between them. Here the CDR3 DNA reads TGTGCCAGCTCACCACCGACTCGAACAGATACGCAGTATTTT. It translates to CASSPPTRTDTQYF.

With regard to this clone: This same CDR3 is encoded by further DNA sequences in the sample. This sequence joins TRBV11-2 and TRBJ2-7; no clear D gene. The germline V gene encodes CDR1 SGHAT and CDR2 FQNNGV. V gave up 1 base and J gave up 4 bases, with 5 bases separating them. There are 12 residues in the CDR3. The CDR3 nucleotides read TGTGCCAGCAGCTTAGGCGCGTACGAGCAGTACTTC. Its translation: CASSLGAYEQYF.